The 31 T cell receptor beta chains presented below share a single source sample, sequenced in a study of blood T cell repertoires in COVID-19 (dated by TCRdb to the early 2020s). The library came from the immunoSEQ multiplex PCR assay. Not all clones reach the TCRdb copy of this immuneACCESS table, which keeps in-frame sequences only. Checked studies attribute under half of the gap to unresolved V genes and leave the rest unexplained. In this sample the table shows nearly 250,000 clones, just under 85% of which occur a single time. In total, the top ten clones hold around 2% of the sample. The sequencing input was peripheral blood. These receptors originate from a woman aged 80 or older with acute or convalescent COVID-19.

The genes are TRBV21-1 and TRBJ2-5; TRBD2 is taken as the D call from the table, unchecked against the DNA. TRBV21-1 is a pseudogene. This CDR3 comprises 15 residues. The CDR3 coding sequence is TGTGCCAGCAGCAATTGCCGGGCGGGAATGGAGACCCAGTACTTC. This codes for CASSNCRAGMETQYF.

V usage is TRBV4-2 and J usage is TRBJ2-1, with 7 bases aligning to TRBD1. The CDR3 has 16 amino acids. CDR1 is LGHNA and CDR2 is YNFKEQ in the germline V gene. Losses at the gene ends were 0 bases for V and 1 base for J; bases not matched to a gene: 3. CDR3 residues: CASSQDGTDSYNEQFF. The CDR3 coding sequence is TGTGCCAGCAGCCAAGATGGGACAGATTCCTACAATGAGCAGTTCTTC.

The gene calls are TRBV6-6 and TRBJ2-5, with 13 bases aligning to TRBD2. CDR1 MNHNY and CDR2 SVGAGI come from the germline V gene (reference sequence). V lost 6 bases and J lost 5; bases outside the gene matches: 9. This CDR3 comprises 16 residues. CDR3 protein: CASSPTSGGTWETQYF. In DNA form, the CDR3 reads TGTGCCAGCAGCCCGACTAGCGGGGGGACTTGGGAGACCCAGTACTTC.

The J gene is TRBJ2-1, the V gene TRBV5-1, with D possibly TRBD1 on 6 matching bases. Germline V gene data show CDR1 as SGHRS and CDR2 as YFSETQ. Trimming stripped 6 bases from V and 6 bases from J, with 13 bases between. This CDR3 is built from 13 residues. CDR3 region: CASTPRGTNEQFF. CDR3 DNA sequence: TGCGCCAGCACCCCGAGGGGGACCAATGAGCAGTTCTTC.

The chain uses TRBV9 and TRBJ2-3; maybe TRBD1 (6 bases). The CDR3 loop spans 15 amino acids. Trimming removed 3 bases at V and 0 bases at J, with 11 bases between. Germline values: CDR1 SGDLS, CDR2 YYNGEE. The CDR3 spells CASSDDRSSTDTQYF. CDR3 nucleotides: TGTGCCAGCAGCGATGACAGGTCGAGCACAGATACGCAGTATTTT.

Concerning this clone itself: This CDR3 is missing its conserved last phenylalanine or tryptophan, likely due to a read error. Because the CDR3's place on the DNA is in doubt, the DNA is left out and the CDR3 is given as listed by TCRdb. The V and J genes are TRBV2 and TRBJ2-7; the D call TRBD2 from the table was never checked on the DNA. The CDR3 is 13 residues long, ends included. Germline assignment: CDR1 SNHLY and CDR2 FYNNEI. CDR3 sequence reads: CASSEDSAAVFKI.

The chain couples TRBV4-3 to TRBJ2-1, with a tentative D call TRBD2 (6 bases). There are 15 residues in the CDR3. The V end lost 0 bases, the J end lost 6 bases, and 12 bases lay between the germline ends. Germline V lookup: CDR1 LGHNA, CDR2 YSLEER. In DNA form, the CDR3 reads TGCGCCAGCAGCCAAGATCCAGCGGGTTCCAATGAGCAGTTCTTC. Translation gives CASSQDPAGSNEQFF.

This chain connects TRBV7-9 to TRBJ1-4, with 7 bases aligning to TRBD1. The V gene end was trimmed by 5 bases and the J gene end by 0 bases; junction bases not matched to a gene: 12. Germline CDR1 reads SEHNR; CDR2 reads FQNEAQ (reference sequence). The CDR3 length is 18 residues. For the CDR3, the DNA is TGTGCCAGCAGCCCCCCGTCCACAGGGGCTTCAACTAATGAAAAACTGTTTTTT. Amino acids: CASSPPSTGASTNEKLFF.

This chain joins TRBV18 and TRBJ2-1; D remains ambiguous. Trimming took 4 bases from V and 0 from J, leaving 10 bases between them. The germline V gene has CDR1 KGHSH and CDR2 LQKENI. This CDR3 comprises 15 residues. CDR3 coding DNA: TGTGCCAGCTCACAGGCCGGCGGCTCCTACAATGAGCAGTTCTTC. As protein: CASSQAGGSYNEQFF.

J is TRBJ1-2 and V is TRBV7-9; 11 nucleotides align to TRBD1. V trimming: 1 base; J trimming: 3 bases; junction bases outside the gene matches: 4. The germline V gene has CDR1 SEHNR and CDR2 FQNEAQ (reference sequence). CDR3 size: 16 residues. CDR3 bases: TGTGCCAGCAGCTTAGTTACGGGACAGGGGGACTATGGCTACACCTTC. It codes for CASSLVTGQGDYGYTF.

This clone showed up just once. The J gene is TRBJ2-7, the V gene TRBV5-1; tentatively, D is TRBD2 (5 bases). V dropped 0 bases and J dropped 3 bases, with 10 bases sitting between them. This CDR3 spans 14 amino acids. Germline assignment: CDR1 SGHRS and CDR2 YFSETQ. In nucleotides, the CDR3 is TGCGCCAGCAGCTTGGAGGTGGGGAGCTACGAGCAGTACTTC. It specifies CASSLEVGSYEQYF.

The rearrangement joins TRBV21-1 to TRBJ1-5. TRBV21-1 is termed a pseudogene. The CDR3 runs to 15 residues. The CDR3 DNA reads TGTGCCAGCAGCTCCGGGGTCCTTAGCAATCAGCCCCAGCATTTT. Encoded protein: CASSSGVLSNQPQHF.

The rearrangement uses TRBV29-1 and TRBJ1-2, with a possible D match to TRBD1 (5 bases). This CDR3 comprises 14 residues. Germline V lookup: CDR1 SQVTM, CDR2 ANQGSEA. The ends were cut back, 1 base at V and 1 base at J, with 10 bases in the middle. The CDR3: CSVEAGGVNYGYTF. Here the CDR3 DNA reads TGCAGCGTTGAAGCGGGGGGTGTTAACTATGGCTACACCTTC. The whole variable domain, remainder taken from reference TRBV29-1 and TRBJ1-2, is SAVISQKPSRDICQRGTSLTIQCQVDSQVTMMFWYRQQPGQSLTLIATANQGSEATYESGFVIDKFPISRPNLTFSTLTVSNMSPEDSSIYLCSVEAGGVNYGYTFGSGTRLTVV.

The chain is built from TRBV13 and TRBJ2-3, with TRBD2 identical over 9 bases. From germline, CDR1 is PRHDT and CDR2 FYEKMQ (reference sequence). Trimming at V came to 5 bases and at J to 3 bases, leaving 9 bases not matched to a gene. The CDR3 consists of 16 residues. CDR3 in DNA: TGTGCCAGCAGCCACGGCGGGCGGGGGGGGACAGATACGCAGTATTTT. Translation: CASSHGGRGGTDTQYF.

This clone was observed once. The CDR3 DNA sequence: TGTGCCAGCAGCTCTCCGGGACTACTCACCGGGGAGCTGTTTTTT. Encoded protein: CASSSPGLLTGELFF. The chain joins TRBV28 to TRBJ2-2, with 7 positions matching TRBD2. The CDR3 sequence is 15 residues long. Germline V gene data show CDR1 as MDHEN and CDR2 as SYDVKM. Trimming at V came to 6 bases and at J to 4 bases, leaving 8 bases not matched to a gene.

The chain joins TRBV6-5 to TRBJ2-5; 10 nucleotides line up with TRBD2. This CDR3 has 16 residues. Per the germline V gene, CDR1 is MNHEY and CDR2 is SVGAGI. J gave up 1 base and V 0 bases, and 2 bases lay outside the gene matches. CDR3 sequence: CASSYSTSGIQETQYF. CDR3 DNA: TGTGCCAGCAGTTACTCCACTAGCGGGATCCAAGAGACCCAGTACTTC.

This sequence joins TRBV6-1 and TRBJ1-2; maybe TRBD1 (6 bases). V was clipped by 5 bases and J by 5 bases, with 21 bases between them. The germline CDR1 and CDR2 sequences are MNHNS and SASEGT. The CDR3 runs to 16 residues. In nucleotides, the CDR3 is TGTGCCAGCAGTCAAGAAAGGGGGGGCGCCGGGTATGGCTACACCTTC. Protein: CASSQERGGAGYGYTF.

V usage is TRBV5-1 and J usage is TRBJ1-6; D gene ambiguous. CDR1 and CDR2 from the germline V gene are SGHRS and YFSETQ. The V and J ends lost 1 base and 6 bases respectively, with 11 bases between them. The CDR3 is 15 residues long. CDR3 sequence (DNA): TGCGCCAGCAGCTTGAGACAACTGGTTAATTCACCCCTCCACTTT. It encodes CASSLRQLVNSPLHF.

The CDR3 DNA reads TGTGCCAGCAGTTTTTGGGACAAGGGTACCGGGGAGCTGTTTTTT. Translation gives CASSFWDKGTGELFF. This chain connects TRBV6-2 or TRBV6-3 to TRBJ2-2; a weak D match, TRBD1 (6 bases). This CDR3 is 15 amino acids long. Germline values: CDR1 MNHEY, CDR2 SVGEGT. V lost 4 bases to trimming and J lost 5 bases, with 14 bases between them.

The chain uses TRBV27 and TRBJ1-5; TRBD1 aligns across 10 bases. Germline CDR1 reads MNHEY; CDR2 reads SMNVEV (reference sequence). The CDR3 is 15 amino acids. V shed 6 bases, J shed 1 base, and the junction held 3 bases outside the gene matches. Here the CDR3 reads CASSSDRGSNQPQHF. In DNA form, the CDR3 reads TGTGCCAGCAGCTCGGACAGGGGGAGCAATCAGCCCCAGCATTTT.

This clone was seen a few times. The chain couples TRBV5-4 to TRBJ2-5, with D hard to call. This CDR3 is 13 amino acids long. Looked up from germline, CDR1 is SGHNT and CDR2 is YYREEE (reference sequence). V lost 5 bases, J lost 2 bases, and 10 bases lay in between. The CDR3 nucleotides are TGTGCCAGCAGTCGCGATACGCAAGAGACCCAGTACTTC. Protein sequence: CASSRDTQETQYF.

This chain links TRBV4-3 with TRBJ1-1; D possibly corresponds to TRBD1 (6 bases). V was trimmed by 6 bases and J by 1 base, leaving 12 bases between them. The germline gives CDR1 LGHNA, CDR2 YSLEER. CDR3 length: 14 residues. For the CDR3, the DNA is TGCGCCAGCAGTACCACACAGGGGAACACTGAAGCTTTCTTT. Translating gives CASSTTQGNTEAFF.

The rearrangement uses TRBV29-1 and TRBJ1-5; 8 bases fit TRBD1. Trimming took 4 bases from V and 0 from J; bases not matched to a gene: 5. The length of the CDR3 is 15 residues. CDR1 is SQVTM, CDR2 ANQGSEA, per germline. The CDR3: CSVVMTGDSNQPQHF. In DNA form, the CDR3 reads TGCAGCGTTGTAATGACAGGGGATAGCAATCAGCCCCAGCATTTT.

J is TRBJ1-5 and V is TRBV19, with 8 positions matching TRBD1. Germline assignment: CDR1 LNHDA and CDR2 SQIVND (reference sequence). With 5 bases clipped from V and 1 base from J, the junction kept 4 bases outside the gene matches. The CDR3 totals 15 residues. CDR3 protein: CASSVQGVSNQPQHF. CDR3 nucleotides: TGTGCCAGTAGTGTACAGGGGGTGAGCAATCAGCCCCAGCATTTT.

This clone appeared once. J is TRBJ2-3 and V is TRBV20-1; D is perhaps TRBD2 (6 bases). The CDR3 sequence is 12 residues long. V was pared by 3 bases and J by 6 bases, with 10 bases between. CDR1 is DFQATT, CDR2 SNEGSKA, per germline (reference sequence). The CDR3, as DNA: TGCAGTGCTAGTATCGGAGGGGATACGCAGTATTTT. Translated, it gives CSASIGGDTQYF.

The CDR3 nucleotides read TGTGCCAGCTCCCAAGGGGGTTCTAATGAAAAACTGTTTTTT. This sequence encodes CASSQGGSNEKLFF. The genes are TRBV5-4 and TRBJ1-4; a weak D match, TRBD1 (6 bases). CDR1 is SGHNT, CDR2 YYREEE, per germline (reference sequence). This CDR3 spans 14 amino acids. V was cut by 7 bases and J by 3 bases, with 13 bases left in between.

This chain uses TRBV28 with TRBJ1-1, with D possibly matching TRBD1 (6 bases). The CDR3 runs to 15 residues. Germline CDR1 and CDR2: MDHEN and SYDVKM. Trimming stripped 5 bases from V and 7 bases from J, with 20 bases between. The CDR3 nucleotides are TGTGCCAGCAGTGGACAGCGATGGACGAACCTTGAAGCTTTCTTT. Translating gives CASSGQRWTNLEAFF.

This chain uses TRBV3-1 (or the pseudogene TRBV3-2) with TRBJ1-6; D not resolved. The CDR3 extends over 15 amino acids. The germline CDR1 and CDR2 sequences are LGHDT and YNNKEL (reference sequence). Trimming removed 4 bases at V and 0 bases at J, with 7 bases between. The CDR3 is CASSPRSSYNSPLHF. CDR3 sequence (DNA): TGTGCCAGCAGCCCCAGAAGCTCCTATAATTCACCCCTCCACTTT.

This clone was picked up one time. This sequence joins TRBV19 and TRBJ1-1; 7 bases line up with TRBD1. J lost 1 base, V lost 6 bases, and 8 bases had no gene match. There are 15 residues in the CDR3. Germline CDR1 and CDR2: LNHDA and SQIVND (reference sequence). The CDR3 protein is CASRSRQGGNTEAFF. The DNA of the CDR3 is TGTGCCAGTAGGAGCAGACAGGGAGGGAACACTGAAGCTTTCTTT.

This clone has just one count. The CDR3 nucleotides read TGTGCCAGCAGCACCTTAGCGGTGAACACCGGGGAGCTGTTTTTT. It yields the protein CASSTLAVNTGELFF. The V and J genes are TRBV5-5 and TRBJ2-2; TRBD2 is a possible D gene (6 bases). The CDR3 contains 15 residues. Germline V gene lookup returns CDR1 SGHKS and CDR2 YYEKEE (reference sequence). Between the trimmed V and J ends, which lost 4 bases and 1 base, there was a span of 11 bases.

V gene TRBV2 combines with J gene TRBJ2-7, with 12 positions matching TRBD2. Germline-derived CDR1 and CDR2 are SNHLY and FYNNEI. The CDR3 has 15 amino acids. V lost 7 bases and J lost 3; bases outside the gene matches: 7. The DNA for the CDR3 is TGTGCCAGCACCTCGGGGACTAGCGGGTTCTACGAGCAGTACTTC. Its translation is CASTSGTSGFYEQYF.